The sequence of this T cell receptor (beta chain) was determined in a study of blood T cell repertoires in COVID-19. Using immunoSEQ multiplex PCR, the repertoire was profiled, and TCRdb retains in-frame clones only, with some absent. The table shows approximately 390,000 clones, with around 87% occurring only once. This receptor was identified in a man between 18 and 35 years old with active or convalescent COVID-19. The sequenced material came from peripheral blood.

In DNA form, the CDR3 reads TGTGCCAGCAGCCTAACAGGAGAAGAGTGGTACTTC. It encodes CASSLTGEEWYF. This rearrangement joins TRBV12-3 or TRBV12-4 to TRBJ2-7; a possible D gene is TRBD1 (5 bases). The CDR3 sequence is 12 residues long. With 6 bases removed from V and 12 bases from J, the gap between germline ends came to 18 bases.